This TCR beta chain is from a study of blood T cell repertoires in COVID-19. Across the whole study: The origin of the acute and convalescent COVID-19 samples was the United States, Italy and Spain.

Original methodology: Nucleated cell counts were estimated from reference gene primer amplification. Only in-frame clones appear in the TCRdb table, and some are missing; sequencing was by immunoSEQ multiplex PCR. The DNA gave D and trimming, while V, J and clone size come from that table. This table holds approximately 97,000 clones, 88% found once. Patients from Seattle were sampled longitudinally, starting during active infection. CDR3 length: 11 residues. Looked up from germline, CDR1 is SEHNR and CDR2 is FQNEAQ (reference sequence). V was pared by 3 bases and J by 9 bases, with 6 bases between. The specimen was peripheral blood. The V and J genes are TRBV7-9 and TRBJ2-1; D is perhaps TRBD1 (5 bases). The receptor was derived from a man aged 50-60 years with COVID-19, enrolled during active disease. The CDR3 protein is CASSFRGEQFF. The CDR3, as DNA: TGTGCCAGCAGCTTTAGGGGTGAGCAGTTCTTC. Together with reference TRBV7-9 and TRBJ2-1, the CDR3 gives the full variable domain: DTGVSQNPRHKITKRGQNVTFRCDPISEHNRLYWYRQTLGQGPEFLTYFQNEAQLEKSRLLSDRFSAERPKGSFSTLEIQRTEQGDSAMYLCASSFRGEQFFGPGTRLTVL.